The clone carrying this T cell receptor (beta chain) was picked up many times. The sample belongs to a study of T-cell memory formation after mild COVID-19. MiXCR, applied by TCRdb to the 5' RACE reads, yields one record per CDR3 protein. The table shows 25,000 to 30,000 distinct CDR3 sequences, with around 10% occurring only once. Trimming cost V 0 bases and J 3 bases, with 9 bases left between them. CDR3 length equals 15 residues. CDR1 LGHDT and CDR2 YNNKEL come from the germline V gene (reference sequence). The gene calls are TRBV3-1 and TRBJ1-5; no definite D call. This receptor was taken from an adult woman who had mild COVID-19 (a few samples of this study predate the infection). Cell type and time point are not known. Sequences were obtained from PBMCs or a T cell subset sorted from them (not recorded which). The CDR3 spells CASSQDLGNNQPQHF. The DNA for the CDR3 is TGTGCCAGCAGCCAAGACCTGGGGAACAATCAGCCCCAGCATTTT.